The rows below give T cell receptor beta chains drawn from one sample of a study of STAT5B mutations in CD4+ large granular lymphocyte leukemia. Some clones are missing from TCRdb's copy, which holds only in-frame ones; the method was immunoSEQ multiplex PCR. The sample has approximately 2,200 clones; roughly 70% are singletons. What was sequenced was PBMCs. The receptors here all came from a woman aged 70-85 years with CD4+ T-cell large granular lymphocyte leukemia. Each CDR3 is given with its conserved first and last residue. The D gene is left open where the match is weak. Size values are once, few and many counts, or a class for expanded clones, and some rows have none.

d_gene	v_gene	j_gene	abundance	CDR3nt	CDR3aa
TRBD1	TRBV5-8	TRBJ2-5	NA	TGTGCCAGCAGCTCTCTTATAGGACAGGGAGCGGAGACCCAGTACTTC	CASSSLIGQGAETQYF
NA	TRBV7-2	TRBJ2-3	NA	TGTGCCAGCAGCGCAACTAGCACAGATACGCAGTATTTT	CASSATSTDTQYF
NA	TRBV18	TRBJ2-5	NA	TGTGCCAGCTCACCACTTGGGACCGCGGGGGAGACCCAGTACTTC	CASSPLGTAGETQYF
TRBD1	TRBV7-6	TRBJ2-2	NA	TGTGCCAGCAGCGCACCGGGACAGGGAAGTCCCGGGGAGCTGTTTTTT	CASSAPGQGSPGELFF
NA	TRBV21-1	TRBJ1-2	few	TGTGCCAGCAGCGAGTATGGCTACACCTTC	CASSEYGYTF
NA	TRBV6-5	TRBJ1-1	NA	TGTGCCAGCAGTTACTCGGGGGGTCTGGGCACTGAAGCTTTCTTT	CASSYSGGLGTEAFF
TRBD2	TRBV2	TRBJ2-7	NA	TGTGCCAGCACATCAGCGGGGTTAGACGAGCAGTACTTC	CASTSAGLDEQYF
TRBD1	TRBV7-9	TRBJ2-7	NA	TGTGCCAGCAGCTTAGTATCTGGACAGGGGTGGTACGAGCAGTACTTC	CASSLVSGQGWYEQYF
NA	TRBV27	TRBJ1-5	NA	TGTGCCAGCAGTTTGGGGGTAGAGCAGCCCCAGCATTTT	CASSLGVEQPQHF
NA	TRBV7-9	TRBJ2-2	NA	TGTGCCAGCAGCCTAATGACCGGGGAGCTGTTTTTT	CASSLMTGELFF
NA	TRBV4-3	TRBJ2-7	once	TGCGCCAGCAGCCAGGTCCTTGGCGGGTTGGGCTACGAGCAGTACTTC	CASSQVLGGLGYEQYF
NA	TRBV5-4	TRBJ1-1	few	TGTGCCAGCAGCTCCGGGGCAGACGCGGCTAATCTAGAAGCTTTCTTT	CASSSGADAANLEAFF
NA	TRBV7-7	TRBJ1-4	medium-sized	TGTGCCAGCAGCTATTCCCGACAGCCTCCACGGAATGAAAAACTGTTTTTT	CASSYSRQPPRNEKLFF
NA	TRBV7-9	TRBJ2-2	NA	TGTGCCAGCAGCGTTGGAAGGAACACCGGGGAGCTGTTTTTT	CASSVGRNTGELFF
NA	TRBV27	TRBJ1-1	NA	TGTGCCAGCAGGATGGGACCAACTTTATGGGCTTTCTTT	CASRMGPTLWAFF
TRBD2	TRBV11-3	TRBJ2-7	NA	TGTGCCAGCAGCTTAGAACGATTGTCTAGCGGGACAGACGAGCAGTACTTC	CASSLERLSSGTDEQYF
NA	TRBV4-3	TRBJ2-5	NA	TGCGCCAGCAGCCAAGATCACCCCGATTGGGAGACCCAGTACTTC	CASSQDHPDWETQYF
TRBD1	TRBV6-1	TRBJ1-4	NA	TGTGCCAGCAGCCAGGACAGGGGTAATGAAAAACTGTTTTTT	CASSQDRGNEKLFF
NA	TRBV5-6	TRBJ1-2	few	TGTGCCAGCAGCTTGTGGGCAGGAGGAGACTACTATGGCTACACCTTC	CASSLWAGGDYYGYTF
TRBD1	TRBV11-3	TRBJ2-5	once	TGTGCCAGCAGTATCACAGGGGTCCGACAAGAGACCCAGTACTTC	CASSITGVRQETQYF
NA	TRBV19	TRBJ2-6	NA	TGTGCCAGTAGTAGAGGGTTCTCTGGGGCCAACGTCCTGACTTTC	CASSRGFSGANVLTF
NA	TRBV18	TRBJ2-2	NA	TGTGCCAGCTCCCAGTCTACCACCGTCACCGGGGAGCTGTTTTTT	CASSQSTTVTGELFF
TRBD2	TRBV13	TRBJ2-3	NA	TGTGCCAGCAGCTTTCCGACTAGCGGGACAGATACGCAGTATTTT	CASSFPTSGTDTQYF
NA	TRBV19	TRBJ1-5	NA	TGTGCCAGTAGTATAGATGCGTTTCAGCCCCAGCATTTT	CASSIDAFQPQHF
NA	TRBV10-3	TRBJ2-7	NA	TGTGCCATCAGTGAGTCAAGGGCCGACGAGCAGTACTTC	CAISESRADEQYF
NA	TRBV13	TRBJ2-5	NA	TGTGCCAGCAGCTCAGGATCACTGACTCAAGAGACCCAGTACTTC	CASSSGSLTQETQYF
NA	TRBV6-6	TRBJ2-5	NA	TGTGCCAGCAGTTACTCGAACAGGGAAGAGACCCAGTACTTC	CASSYSNREETQYF
TRBD1	TRBV19	TRBJ2-7	NA	TGTGCCAGTAGTGAGGGGACAGGGTTCGACGAGCAGTACTTC	CASSEGTGFDEQYF
NA	TRBV6-5	TRBJ2-5	NA	TGTGCCAGCAGTTTAGCCATCGGCGAGACCCAGTACTTC	CASSLAIGETQYF
TRBD1	TRBV18	TRBJ2-5	NA	TGTGCCAGCTCACCACCGAACAGGGGGGAAGAGACCCAGTACTTC	CASSPPNRGEETQYF
NA	TRBV2	TRBJ1-6	NA	TGTGCCAGCAGTGACGGGTCCCCCTCACCCCTCCACTTT	CASSDGSPSPLHF
NA	TRBV4-1	TRBJ1-1	few	TGCGCCAGCAGCCAAGTTTACGGGCTTAGGGGGAACACTGAAGCTTTCTTT	CASSQVYGLRGNTEAFF
NA	TRBV5-6	TRBJ2-3	NA	TGTGCCAGCAGCTTCTCATTGGGGTACCAATCGACAGATACGCAGTATTTT	CASSFSLGYQSTDTQYF
NA	TRBV11-2	TRBJ1-2	NA	TGTGCCAGCAGCCGAGGCACGGACTCTAACTATGGCTACACCTTC	CASSRGTDSNYGYTF
NA	TRBV19	TRBJ1-6	NA	TGTGCCAGTAGTATAGCCTTTCCAGGGCCGACCTATAATTCACCCCTCCACTTT	CASSIAFPGPTYNSPLHF
NA	TRBV19	TRBJ1-5	NA	TGTGCCAGTAGTATAGCCCCCTGGGCCGGTAGCAATCAGCCCCAGCATTTT	CASSIAPWAGSNQPQHF
NA	TRBV30	TRBJ2-2	NA	TGTGCCTACCGGGGGCGGCCCGGGGAGCTGTTTTTT	CAYRGRPGELFF
TRBD1	TRBV5-6	TRBJ1-3	NA	TGTGCCAGCAGCCCCATGAGGGCCACCCGGGACAGGCATGGAAACACCATATATTTT	CASSPMRATRDRHGNTIYF
NA	TRBV4-3	TRBJ1-2	NA	TGCGCCAGCAGCCAAGATTTCGGGGATATCGGTGGCTACACCTTC	CASSQDFGDIGGYTF
TRBD2	TRBV5-3	TRBJ2-7	NA	TGTGCCAGAAGCCATAAGACTAGCGGGGGTTCCTACGAGCAGTACTTC	CARSHKTSGGSYEQYF
TRBD1	TRBV7-2	TRBJ2-2	NA	TGTGCCAGCAGCATGACAGGGCTCCCCAACACCGGGGAGCTGTTTTTT	CASSMTGLPNTGELFF
TRBD1	TRBV7-8	TRBJ2-5	NA	TGTGCCAGCAGCCCAAGGGACAGTCAAGAGACCCAGTACTTC	CASSPRDSQETQYF
TRBD2	TRBV4-1	TRBJ2-1	NA	TGCGCCAGCAGCCGGGGACTAGACTACAATGAGCAGTTCTTC	CASSRGLDYNEQFF
NA	TRBV14	TRBJ1-4	NA	TGTGCCAGCAGCCAAGTAGCCGGATCAGGTTCACTGTTTTTT	CASSQVAGSGSLFF
TRBD1	TRBV30	TRBJ1-3	NA	TGTGCCTCCGGGACAGGCGGCGGAAACACCATATATTTT	CASGTGGGNTIYF
NA	TRBV5-1	TRBJ1-1	NA	TGCGCCAGCAGCTTGGGAACGGACGGTTTGAACACTGAAGCTTTCTTT	CASSLGTDGLNTEAFF
NA	TRBV6-5	TRBJ2-7	NA	TGTGCCAGCAGTTACTCTCTCGGGACCCAGCCCTACGAGCAGTACTTC	CASSYSLGTQPYEQYF
NA	TRBV11-3	TRBJ2-1	NA	TGTGCCAGCAGCTTAGTTGGTTCGTACAATGAGCAGTTCTTC	CASSLVGSYNEQFF
TRBD2	TRBV7-2	TRBJ2-7	NA	TGTGCCACCAGATCTAGCGGGAGCTCCTACGAGCAGTACTTC	CATRSSGSSYEQYF
NA	TRBV6-5	TRBJ2-4	once	TGTGCCAGCAGTGTGGGAGACATTCAGTACTTC	CASSVGDIQYF
NA	TRBV7-2	TRBJ2-6	few	TGTGCCAGCAGCTGGGATCAACGACAAAGTCGGGCCAACGTCCTGACTTTC	CASSWDQRQSRANVLTF
NA	TRBV2	TRBJ2-7	NA	TGTGCCAGCGACCGAACAGGGTCCGGCTACGAGCAGTACTTC	CASDRTGSGYEQYF